The clone carrying this T cell receptor beta chain has a count of ten or more. What it binds is not known. The source of the sample is a study of human T cells and chemical hapten exposure. Looking at the study overall: The variation in per-sample TCR yields arose mainly from small differences in pooled library volumes.

Study-wide findings and caveats: PT1 expanded TCR numbers tracked positively with patch test score.

TCRdb ran MiXCR on the RACE reads and lists one entry per CDR3 protein. The table lists fewer than 60,000 distinct CDR3 sequences, 8% to 9.5% of them singletons. Noted time point: patch test 1, 2 weeks after DPC sensitization. Treatment: therapeutic diphenylcyclopropenone sensitization with weekly scalp DPC. V lost 6 bases, J lost 1 base, and 8 bases stayed unmatched. The length of the CDR3 is 15 residues. CDR1 MNHEY and CDR2 SMNVEV come from the germline V gene (reference sequence). The material was whole blood, obtained in connection with sensitization to the hapten diphenylcyclopropenone (DPC). This chain links TRBV27 with TRBJ2-5; 7 bases map to TRBD2. This sequence originates from a woman in her 50s with alopecia areata. Some clones in this sample may be carry-over from other donors' samples. In DNA form, the CDR3 reads TGTGCCAGCAGAGGAGATAGCGGGCGCCAAGAGACCCAGTACTTC. Its translation is CASRGDSGRQETQYF.